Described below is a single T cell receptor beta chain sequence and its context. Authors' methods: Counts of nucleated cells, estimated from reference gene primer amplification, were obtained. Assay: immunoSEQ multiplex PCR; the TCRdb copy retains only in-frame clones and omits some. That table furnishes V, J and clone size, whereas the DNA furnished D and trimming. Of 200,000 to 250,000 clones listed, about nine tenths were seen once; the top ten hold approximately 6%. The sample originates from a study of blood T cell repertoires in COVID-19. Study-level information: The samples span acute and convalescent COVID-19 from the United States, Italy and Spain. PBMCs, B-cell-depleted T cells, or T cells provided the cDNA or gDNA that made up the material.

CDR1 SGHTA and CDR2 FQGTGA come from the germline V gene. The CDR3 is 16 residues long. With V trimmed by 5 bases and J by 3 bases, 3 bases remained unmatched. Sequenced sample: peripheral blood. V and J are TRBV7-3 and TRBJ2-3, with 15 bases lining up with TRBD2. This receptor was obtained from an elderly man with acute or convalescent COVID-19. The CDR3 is CASSPGTSGRTDTQYF. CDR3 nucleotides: TGTGCCAGCAGCCCGGGGACTAGCGGGAGGACAGATACGCAGTATTTT.